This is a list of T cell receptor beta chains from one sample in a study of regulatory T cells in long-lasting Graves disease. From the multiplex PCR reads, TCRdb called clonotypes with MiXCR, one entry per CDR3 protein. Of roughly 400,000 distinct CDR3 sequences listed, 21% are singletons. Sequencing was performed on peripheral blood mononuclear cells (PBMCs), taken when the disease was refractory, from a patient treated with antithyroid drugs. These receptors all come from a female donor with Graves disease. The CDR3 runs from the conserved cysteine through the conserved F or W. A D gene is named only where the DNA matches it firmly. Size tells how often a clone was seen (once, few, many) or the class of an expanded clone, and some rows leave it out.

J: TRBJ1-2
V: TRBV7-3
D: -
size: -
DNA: TGTGCCAGCAGCCCCAAAGGCTACACCTTC
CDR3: CASSPKGYTF

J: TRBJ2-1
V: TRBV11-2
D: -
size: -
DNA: TGTGCCAGCAGCTTCTTGTCATTTTACAATGAGCAGTTCTTC
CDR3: CASSFLSFYNEQFF

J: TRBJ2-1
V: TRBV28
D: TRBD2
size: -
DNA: TGTGCCAGCAGTTTAAGGGCGGGAGGGGGCCGGAATGAGCAGTTCTTC
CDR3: CASSLRAGGGRNEQFF

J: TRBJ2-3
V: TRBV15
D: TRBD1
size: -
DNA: TGTGCCACCAGCAGGAACAGGGGTATGGCGGATACGCAGTATTTT
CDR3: CATSRNRGMADTQYF

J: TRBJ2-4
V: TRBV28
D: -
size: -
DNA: TGTGCCAGCAGTTTGGCCCCTGCAGGGGCGGCCAAAAACATTCAGTACTTC
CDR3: CASSLAPAGAAKNIQYF

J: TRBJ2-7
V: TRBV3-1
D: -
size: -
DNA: TGTGCCAGCAGCCAAGTGGGAGGGGGTTATATCTACGAGCAGTACTTC
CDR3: CASSQVGGGYIYEQYF

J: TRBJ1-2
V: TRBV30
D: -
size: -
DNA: TGTGCCTGGAATACTGGGGGGTATGGCTACACCTTC
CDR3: CAWNTGGYGYTF

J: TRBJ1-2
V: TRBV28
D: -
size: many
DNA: TGTGCCAGCCTCCTTCAGGGTTCCCCCGAGGGGTATGGCTACACCTTC
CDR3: CASLLQGSPEGYGYTF

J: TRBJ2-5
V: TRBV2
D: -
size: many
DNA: TGTGCCAGCAGTCTAAAACCCCCGGGCGCGGACTTC
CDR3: CASSLKPPGADF

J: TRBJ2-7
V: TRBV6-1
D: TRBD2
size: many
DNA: TGTGCCAGCAGTACGTCCCTAGCGGGAGATTACGAGCAGTACTTC
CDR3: CASSTSLAGDYEQYF

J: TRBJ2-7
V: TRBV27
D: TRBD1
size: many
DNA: TGTGCCAGCAGTTTGTCGTCCGGGACAGGGATTTACGAGCAGTACTTC
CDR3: CASSLSSGTGIYEQYF

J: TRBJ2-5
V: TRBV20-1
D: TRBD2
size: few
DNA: TGCAGTGGGAGGACTAGCGGGAGGGGGGAGACCCAGTACTTC
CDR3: CSGRTSGRGETQYF

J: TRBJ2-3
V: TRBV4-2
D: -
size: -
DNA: TGTGCCAGCAGCCAATCCGGGACTGGGGGCACAGATACGCAGTATTTT
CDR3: CASSQSGTGGTDTQYF

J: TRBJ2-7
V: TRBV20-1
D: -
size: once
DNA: TGCAGTGCTAGGTCCAGGTCCTCCTACGAGCAGTACTTC
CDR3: CSARSRSSYEQYF